This TCR beta chain was profiled in a study of blood T cell repertoires in COVID-19. Study details: The United States, Italy and Spain supplied acute and convalescent COVID-19 samples.

This clone appeared a few times. As processed by the authors: Amplified reference gene primers provided the basis for estimating nucleated cell counts. Method: immunoSEQ multiplex PCR; TCRdb's copy keeps in-frame clones and lacks some. The DNA gave D and trimming, while V, J and clone size come from that table. The sample holds 150,000 to 180,000 clones; 70% to 90% are singletons and the top ten take 0.63%. During active infection, Seattle patients enrolled and were then monitored through disease. The CDR3 is 18 residues long. Germline CDR1 is SNHLY and CDR2 is FYNNEI. J lost 3 bases, V lost 2 bases, and 15 bases had no gene match.

This receptor was taken from a man between 60 and 75 years old with COVID-19, enrolled during active disease. The sequenced material came from peripheral blood. The chain links TRBV2 to TRBJ1-2; 7 nucleotides match TRBD1. The CDR3 sequence: CASSELRMSWTGHYGYTF. The CDR3 region has the DNA TGTGCCAGCAGTGAATTAAGGATGTCATGGACAGGCCACTATGGCTACACCTTC.